The 28 T cell receptor beta chains in this list originate from one sample, sequenced in a study of blood T cell repertoires in COVID-19. Profiled with immunoSEQ multiplex PCR; TCRdb holds only in-frame clones, not every one. The sample has 110,000 or so clones, approximately 84% seen once. The sequencing sample was made of peripheral blood. The receptors shown here come from a woman aged 40 to 50 with acute or convalescent COVID-19.

The chain employs TRBV7-3 and TRBJ2-1; TRBD1 might be the D (7 bases). The CDR3 consists of 15 residues. The V end lost 2 bases, the J end lost 4 bases, and 12 bases lay between the germline ends. Germline assignment: CDR1 SGHTA and CDR2 FQGTGA. The CDR3 sequence is CASSLGAGGYNEQFF. CDR3 nucleotides: TGTGCCAGCAGCTTAGGCGCAGGGGGGTACAATGAGCAGTTCTTC.

V is TRBV9 and J is TRBJ1-6; D is uncertain. The CDR3 has 15 residues. Between the trimmed V and J ends, which lost 5 bases and 0 bases, there was a span of 9 bases. Germline loops: CDR1 SGDLS, CDR2 YYNGEE. The DNA of the CDR3 is TGTGCCAGCAGAGAGGGAAGCTCCTATAATTCACCCCTCCACTTT. Protein product: CASREGSSYNSPLHF.

The chain recombines TRBV2 with TRBJ2-1; 9 positions match TRBD2. The germline gives CDR1 SNHLY, CDR2 FYNNEI. Germline trimming cut 2 bases from V and 7 bases from J; bases unmatched to any gene: 15. The length of the CDR3 is 18 residues. CDR3 loop: CASSEWGGLAGYRNEQFF. As DNA, the CDR3 is TGTGCCAGCAGTGAATGGGGAGGTCTAGCGGGGTACCGGAATGAGCAGTTCTTC.

The chain employs TRBV4-1 and TRBJ2-7, with D unclear. This CDR3 is 13 amino acids long. V was pared by 1 base and J by 6 bases, with 10 bases between. CDR1 is MGHRA, CDR2 YSYEKL, per germline. CDR3 protein: CASSQGTLGEQYF. The CDR3 DNA is TGCGCCAGCAGCCAAGGCACCCTCGGCGAGCAGTACTTC.

J is TRBJ2-5 and V is TRBV12-5, with 11 bases fitting TRBD2. The CDR3 contains 15 residues. Unmatched junction bases numbered 3, after V lost 3 bases and J lost 3 bases. The germline V gene encodes CDR1 LGHNT and CDR2 FRNRAP. CDR3 DNA sequence: TGTGCTAGTGGTTTCCCGGGACTAGCGGAAGAGACCCAGTACTTC. Encoded protein: CASGFPGLAEETQYF.

This chain uses TRBV3-1 (or the pseudogene TRBV3-2) with TRBJ2-7; the D gene is possibly TRBD2 (7 bases). Trimming shortened V by 6 bases and J by 7 bases, and 19 bases separated the two germline ends. The CDR3 loop spans 14 amino acids. CDR1 LGHDT and CDR2 YNNKEL come from the germline V gene (reference sequence). The CDR3 bases are TGTGCCAGCAGGATGGAGGGGGGGGCCAGAGAGCAGTACTTC. This gives the protein CASRMEGGAREQYF.

The table lists this clone with a count of one. This rearrangement joins TRBV5-1 to TRBJ2-3; no clear D. V lost 4 bases and J 2 bases, leaving 8 bases between the germline ends. CDR3 length: 13 amino acids. Per germline, CDR1 SGHRS and CDR2 YFSETQ. The CDR3 spells CASSPGYTDTQYF. CDR3 DNA sequence: TGCGCCAGCAGCCCAGGATACACAGATACGCAGTATTTT.

This chain joins TRBV7-9 and TRBJ2-5; D unclear. The V end was cut by 1 base, the J end by 5 bases, with 11 bases between. This CDR3 comprises 14 residues. Germline loops: CDR1 SEHNR, CDR2 FQNEAQ (reference sequence). CDR3 loop: CASSLVLVGETQYF. CDR3 bases: TGTGCCAGCAGCTTAGTCCTAGTCGGTGAGACCCAGTACTTC.

The J gene is TRBJ1-5, the V gene TRBV7-9; weak D call: TRBD1 (5 bases). Trimming cost V 2 bases and J 4 bases, with 6 bases left between them. CDR1 and CDR2 (germline): SEHNR, FQNEAQ (reference sequence). The CDR3 loop spans 13 amino acids. The CDR3 is CASSLQGNQPQHF. The CDR3 DNA sequence: TGTGCCAGCAGCTTACAGGGAAATCAGCCCCAGCATTTT.

This chain links TRBV4-1 with TRBJ1-4, with D uncertain. The V end was cut by 5 bases, the J end by 8 bases, with 15 bases between. CDR1 MGHRA and CDR2 YSYEKL come from the germline V gene. This CDR3 comprises 14 residues. The CDR3 nucleotides are TGCGCCAGCAGCTCTCCTATCGGTTGGGAAAAACTGTTTTTT. Translated: CASSSPIGWEKLFF.

A word on this clone: A junction boundary mismatches the germline segment, possibly from a read error. The V call is TRBV20-1, the J call TRBJ1-2; D perhaps matches TRBD1 (5 bases). Germline lookup yields CDR1 DFQATT and CDR2 SNEGSKA (reference sequence). The CDR3 covers 8 residues. CDR3 amino acids: CSASWGGF. Written as DNA, the CDR3 is TGCAGTGCTAGCTGGGGGGGTTTC.

The rearrangement joins TRBV5-1 to TRBJ2-3, with a weak D call TRBD1 (6 bases). V was trimmed by 0 bases and J by 0 bases, leaving 8 bases between them. The CDR3 consists of 15 residues. Germline V gene data show CDR1 as SGHRS and CDR2 as YFSETQ. The DNA of the CDR3 is TGCGCCAGCAGCTTGGGGGGACACAGCACAGATACGCAGTATTTT. Translating it yields CASSLGGHSTDTQYF.

This clone has just one count. The chain has TRBV2 and TRBJ1-2; D not certain. The CDR3 is 12 residues long. In germline, CDR1 is SNHLY, CDR2 FYNNEI. With 2 bases removed from V and 4 bases from J, the gap between germline ends came to 5 bases. In DNA, the CDR3 is TGTGCCAGCAGTGAACGGGTCTATGGCTACACCTTC. Protein sequence: CASSERVYGYTF.

The chain carries TRBV5-6 and TRBJ2-6, with 7 bases identical to TRBD1. CDR3 length: 15 residues. The germline V gene encodes CDR1 SGHDT and CDR2 YYEEEE. The J segment lost 4 bases and the V segment lost 3 bases, leaving 4 bases of the junction unmatched. CDR3 in amino acids: CASSYRGSGANVLTF. The CDR3 DNA is TGTGCCAGCAGCTACAGGGGATCCGGGGCCAACGTCCTGACTTTC.

This clone was recorded once. The genes are TRBV5-1 and TRBJ2-5; tentatively, D is TRBD1 (5 bases). Per the germline V gene, CDR1 is SGHRS and CDR2 is YFSETQ. This CDR3 comprises 12 residues. Trimming cost V 5 bases and J 2 bases, with 7 bases left between them. The CDR3 DNA reads as TGCGCCAGCAGTACAGGACAAGAGACCCAGTACTTC. Protein: CASSTGQETQYF. The whole variable domain, remainder taken from reference TRBV5-1 and TRBJ2-5, is KAGVTQTPRYLIKTRGQQVTLSCSPISGHRSVSWYQQTPGQGLQFLFEYFSETQRNKGNFPGRFSGRQFSNSRSEMNVSTLELGDSALYLCASSTGQETQYFGPGTRLLVL.

V is TRBV30 and J is TRBJ2-2; 10 bases are a match to TRBD1. The CDR3 loop spans 16 amino acids. Germline trimming cut 0 bases from V and 0 bases from J; bases unmatched to any gene: 1. Germline V gene sequence: CDR1 GTSNPN, CDR2 SVGIG (reference sequence). Here the CDR3 DNA reads TGTGCCTGGAGTGTAGGGACAGGGGCGAACACCGGGGAGCTGTTTTTT. It translates to CAWSVGTGANTGELFF. Variable domain in full (rest from reference TRBV30 and TRBJ2-2): SQTIHQWPATLVQPVGSPLSLECTVEGTSNPNLYWYRQAAGRGLQLLFYSVGIGQISSEVPQNLSASRPQDRQFILSSKKLLLSDSGFYLCAWSVGTGANTGELFFGEGSRLTVL.

J is TRBJ1-6 and V is TRBV6-5, with 10 bases that match TRBD1. V lost 4 bases and J lost 7; bases outside the gene matches: 4. Germline V gene sequence: CDR1 MNHEY, CDR2 SVGAGI. This CDR3 spans 15 amino acids. DNA of the CDR3: TGTGCCAGCAGTTCCGACAGGGGGCTCAATTCACCCCTCCACTTT. Translated, it gives CASSSDRGLNSPLHF.

This chain links TRBV29-1 with TRBJ2-5, with D possibly being TRBD2 (5 bases). This CDR3 is 13 amino acids long. V was trimmed by 1 base and J by 0 bases, leaving 6 bases between them. The V gene's germline CDR1 is SQVTM and CDR2 ANQGSEA. DNA of the CDR3: TGCAGCGTTGAAGGACTACACCAAGAGACCCAGTACTTC. Translated, it gives CSVEGLHQETQYF.

The rearrangement joins TRBV9 to TRBJ2-6; D perhaps matches TRBD1 (6 bases). This CDR3 is built from 16 residues. Germline lookup yields CDR1 SGDLS and CDR2 YYNGEE. V was pared by 4 bases and J by 4 bases, with 15 bases between. CDR3 DNA sequence: TGTGCCAGCAGCCCTCAGGGGACATCCGGGGCCAACGTCCTGACTTTC. As protein: CASSPQGTSGANVLTF.

The chain couples TRBV11-2 to TRBJ2-7, with a weak D call TRBD1 (6 bases). The CDR3 runs 14 residues. The germline V gene has CDR1 SGHAT and CDR2 FQNNGV. V lost 6 bases, J lost 2 bases, and 14 bases lay in between. The CDR3 sequence: CASRPPRDTYEQYF. Written as DNA, the CDR3 is TGTGCCAGCAGACCCCCCCGGGACACCTACGAGCAGTACTTC.

This chain connects TRBV13 to TRBJ2-3; 10 nucleotides line up with TRBD2. CDR3 size: 16 residues. V gave up 3 bases and J gave up 0 bases; unmatched junction bases: 3. Germline assignment: CDR1 PRHDT and CDR2 FYEKMQ (reference sequence). This CDR3 is CASSFSGGISTDTQYF. The CDR3 DNA is TGTGCCAGCAGCTTTAGCGGGGGGATCAGCACAGATACGCAGTATTTT.

The chain has TRBV5-1 and TRBJ2-3; D unresolved. CDR1 SGHRS and CDR2 YFSETQ come from the germline V gene. V was cut by 4 bases and J by 1 base, with 7 bases left in between. This CDR3 has 13 amino acids. DNA for the CDR3: TGCGCCAGCAGCGCCCCGGGCACAGATACGCAGTATTTT. This sequence encodes CASSAPGTDTQYF.

The chain recombines TRBV2 with TRBJ2-7, with 11 bases fitting TRBD1. CDR3 length: 14 residues. V was pared by 6 bases and J by 0 bases, with 1 base of the junction left unmatched. Looked up from germline, CDR1 is SNHLY and CDR2 is FYNNEI. CDR3 amino acids: CASSGQGASYEQYF. CDR3 DNA: TGTGCCAGCAGCGGACAGGGGGCCTCCTACGAGCAGTACTTC. Filled out from reference TRBV2 and TRBJ2-7, the complete variable domain reads EPEVTQTPSHQVTQMGQEVILRCVPISNHLYFYWYRQILGQKVEFLVSFYNNEISEKSEIFDDQFSVERPDGSNFTLKIRSTKLEDSAMYFCASSGQGASYEQYFGPGTRLTVT.

This chain joins TRBV4-1 and TRBJ1-2; perhaps TRBD1 as D (5 bases). V lost 0 bases to trimming and J lost 5 bases, with 10 bases between them. CDR1 MGHRA and CDR2 YSYEKL come from the germline V gene. The CDR3 is made up of 14 amino acids. The CDR3, as DNA: TGCGCCAGCAGCCAAGATTCTGGGGGGTATGGCTACACCTTC. It specifies CASSQDSGGYGYTF.

V usage is TRBV24-1 and J usage is TRBJ2-3; no clear D. The V end lost 7 bases, the J end lost 6 bases, and 13 bases lay between the germline ends. Germline V gene sequence: CDR1 KGHDR, CDR2 SFDVKD. CDR3 length equals 13 residues. In DNA, the CDR3 is TGTGCCACCAGCCACGCCGGTCTGGATACGCAGTATTTT. Translating gives CATSHAGLDTQYF.

This sequence joins TRBV9 and TRBJ2-7, with 10 bases that match TRBD1. The germline V gene encodes CDR1 SGDLS and CDR2 YYNGEE. The CDR3 covers 16 residues. Unmatched junction bases numbered 7, after V lost 3 bases and J lost 1 base. The CDR3 reads CASSARGDRGSYEQYF. The CDR3 nucleotides are TGTGCCAGCAGCGCGAGGGGGGACAGGGGATCCTACGAGCAGTACTTC.

The rearrangement joins TRBV12-3 or TRBV12-4 to TRBJ1-1, with D unresolved. The V gene lost 4 bases and the J gene lost 4 bases, with 10 bases spanning the gap. CDR3 length equals 13 residues. The CDR3, as DNA: TGTGCCAGCAGTTGGTACGGAGTCACTGAAGCTTTCTTT. It specifies CASSWYGVTEAFF.

V gene TRBV3-1 (or the pseudogene TRBV3-2) combines with J gene TRBJ2-1, with 15 positions matching TRBD2. V was clipped by 1 base and J by 4 bases; unmatched bases: 2. This CDR3 comprises 17 residues. Germline V gene lookup returns CDR1 LGHDT and CDR2 YNNKEL (reference sequence). This CDR3 is CASSQGGTSGGYNEQFF. CDR3 coding DNA: TGTGCCAGCAGCCAAGGCGGGACTAGCGGGGGGTACAATGAGCAGTTCTTC.